The 15 T cell receptor beta chains below come from one sample, sequenced in a study of cytotoxic CD8 clonotypes in ibrutinib-treated CLL. Libraries were prepared by immunoSEQ multiplex PCR; TCRdb keeps only in-frame clonotypes and omits some of them. The sample yields tens of thousands of clones, less than 95% seen once. Sequenced here: PBMCs, sampled after 12 months of ibrutinib treatment. The receptors were gathered from a human donor with chronic lymphocytic leukemia.

The chain carries TRBV7-8 and TRBJ2-7, with 9 bases that match TRBD2. CDR3 length: 15 amino acids. The germline V gene has CDR1 SGHVS and CDR2 FQNEAQ. V lost 1 base and J lost 2; bases outside the gene matches: 3. CDR3 sequence (DNA): TGTGCCAGCAGCTTAGTGGCTAGCGGGGCCTACGAGCAGTACTTC. It is translated as CASSLVASGAYEQYF.

V is TRBV7-7 and J is TRBJ2-2; D is ambiguous. The germline gives CDR1 SSHAT, CDR2 FNYEAQ (reference sequence). The CDR3 is 14 amino acids. V was trimmed by 4 bases and J by 0 bases, leaving 6 bases between them. CDR3 sequence: CASSSGTNTGELFF. DNA of the CDR3: TGTGCCAGCAGCTCCGGAACGAACACCGGGGAGCTGTTTTTT.

This clone was recorded once. The chain is built from TRBV10-3 and TRBJ2-7; D not certain. The length of the CDR3 is 14 residues. V shed 5 bases and J shed 5 bases, with 16 bases lying between them. Germline values: CDR1 ENHRY, CDR2 SYGVKD. DNA of the CDR3: TGTGCCATCAGTCACACTACCCTTAGTCACGAGCAGTACTTC. The encoded protein is CAISHTTLSHEQYF.

V usage is TRBV19 and J usage is TRBJ2-5, with D possibly being TRBD2 (6 bases). V gave up 5 bases and J gave up 1 base, with 17 bases separating them. The CDR3 is made up of 16 amino acids. Germline V lookup: CDR1 LNHDA, CDR2 SQIVND (reference sequence). The CDR3 region is CASSLSSGTPQETQYF. CDR3 nucleotides: TGTGCCAGTAGTTTGTCCTCCGGGACTCCCCAAGAGACCCAGTACTTC.

This clone has only a few counts. This rearrangement joins TRBV19 to TRBJ2-2; D not resolved. Trimming took off 8 bases at V and 0 bases at J, with 7 bases between the two ends. The germline V gene has CDR1 LNHDA and CDR2 SQIVND (reference sequence). The CDR3 sequence is 13 residues long. The CDR3 coding sequence is TGTGCCAGTGTGGCCGCGAACACCGGGGAGCTGTTTTTT. As protein: CASVAANTGELFF.

The V call is TRBV21-1, the J call TRBJ1-1; the table names TRBD1, a call not compared with the DNA. TRBV21-1 is marked as a pseudogene. CDR3 length equals 17 residues. CDR3 DNA: TGTGCCAGCAGCAACAAAGAGACAGGGGCCAAGAACACTGAAGCTTTCTTT. It encodes CASSNKETGAKNTEAFF.

This chain links TRBV30 with TRBJ2-3; 9 bases are a match to TRBD2. The V gene end was trimmed by 5 bases and the J gene end by 5 bases; junction bases not matched to a gene: 8. The V gene's germline CDR1 is GTSNPN and CDR2 SVGIG (reference sequence). This CDR3 comprises 14 residues. The CDR3 region is CAWGGLATGDTQYF. The CDR3, as DNA: TGTGCCTGGGGGGGACTAGCCACCGGAGATACGCAGTATTTT.

The J gene is TRBJ1-1, the V gene TRBV6-1, with D perhaps matching TRBD1 (5 bases). The CDR3 is 11 residues long. The V gene lost 5 bases and the J gene lost 11 bases, with 12 bases spanning the gap. The V gene's germline CDR1 is MNHNS and CDR2 SASEGT. The CDR3: CASSPGFGAFF. In nucleotides, the CDR3 is TGTGCCAGCAGTCCAGGGTTTGGCGCTTTCTTT.

The V call is TRBV30, the J call TRBJ1-4; no clear D gene. The CDR3 has 14 amino acids. The germline V gene encodes CDR1 GTSNPN and CDR2 SVGIG (reference sequence). Trimming removed 1 base from V and 5 bases from J, with 11 bases in between. The CDR3 sequence: CAWSEWGENEKLFF. The CDR3 bases are TGTGCCTGGAGTGAATGGGGAGAGAATGAAAAACTGTTTTTT.

This chain joins TRBV6-6 and TRBJ2-3, with 8 positions matching TRBD1. Germline CDR1 is MNHNY and CDR2 is SVGAGI (reference sequence). V dropped 5 bases and J dropped 0; count of bases not matched to a gene: 4. CDR3 length: 15 amino acids. CDR3: CASSTTGGSTDTQYF. DNA of the CDR3: TGTGCCAGCAGTACAACAGGGGGTAGCACAGATACGCAGTATTTT.

The chain carries TRBV4-3 and TRBJ2-7; a weak D match, TRBD1 (5 bases). The length of the CDR3 is 15 residues. The V gene lost 2 bases and the J gene lost 0 bases, with 11 bases spanning the gap. Germline CDR1 reads LGHNA; CDR2 reads YSLEER. The CDR3 bases are TGCGCCAGCAGCCAATACAGGTCGAGCTCCTACGAGCAGTACTTC. Its translation: CASSQYRSSSYEQYF.

The gene calls are TRBV9 and TRBJ2-5; 7 bases line up with TRBD1. The J call may be faulty, since TRBJ2-7 better matches the DNA end. The CDR3 is made up of 14 amino acids. Germline CDR1 is SGDLS and CDR2 is YYNGEE. In DNA form, the CDR3 reads TGTGCCAGCAGCGTAGGGCAGGGGGTCTACGAGCAGTACTTC. It codes for CASSVGQGVYEQYF.

CDR3 nucleotide sequence: TGTGCCAGTAGTCTCGTAACAGTGAACACCGGGGAGCTGTTTTTT. This gives the protein CASSLVTVNTGELFF. This chain uses TRBV19 with TRBJ2-2; the D is unclear. V was shortened by 5 bases and J by 1 base, with 11 bases between the two germline ends. This CDR3 comprises 15 residues. The germline gives CDR1 LNHDA, CDR2 SQIVND (reference sequence).

This chain joins TRBV2 and TRBJ1-2; no clear D gene. CDR1 and CDR2 (germline): SNHLY, FYNNEI. Trimming took 6 bases from V and 4 from J, leaving 12 bases between them. The CDR3 is 13 residues long. Here the CDR3 DNA reads TGTGCCAGCAGAACCGTGGGCCGCTATGGCTACACCTTC. It translates to CASRTVGRYGYTF.

The chain is built from TRBV6-1 and TRBJ2-1; D may be TRBD2 (6 bases). The V gene lost 4 bases and the J gene lost 4 bases, with 14 bases spanning the gap. This CDR3 has 15 residues. Germline CDR1 reads MNHNS; CDR2 reads SASEGT. The CDR3 sequence is CASSGPGTGYNEQFF. As DNA, the CDR3 is TGTGCCAGCAGTGGCCCCGGGACTGGATACAATGAGCAGTTCTTC.